Shown below are 13 T cell receptor beta chains from a single sample sequenced in a study of blood T cell repertoires in COVID-19 (dated by TCRdb to 2018 to 2020). Libraries were built with the immunoSEQ multiplex PCR assay. In TCRdb, the immuneACCESS table is reduced to in-frame sequences with V and J assigned. These tables do not hold every clone; where another copy was compared, an unresolved V gene accounts for under half, and the others remain unexplained. In all, the sample holds approximately 250,000 clones, and about 87% of those were seen once. In total, the top ten clones hold over 3% of the sample. The specimen sequenced was PBMCs or T cells enriched from blood (not recorded which). These receptors were collected from a woman aged 40 to 50 who had been exposed to COVID-19.

This chain links TRBV18 with TRBJ1-4; 8 bases agree with TRBD1. V lost 5 bases, J lost 0 bases, and 11 bases stayed unmatched. Germline V lookup: CDR1 KGHSH, CDR2 LQKENI. This CDR3 is 18 amino acids long. The CDR3 reads CASSATGTGRATNEKLFF. As DNA, the CDR3 is TGTGCCAGCTCAGCTACGGGGACAGGCCGGGCAACTAATGAAAAACTGTTTTTT.

The gene calls are TRBV4-2 and TRBJ2-1; 7 bases are shared with TRBD2. The CDR3 spans 15 residues. The germline V gene has CDR1 LGHNA and CDR2 YNFKEQ. J was trimmed by 0 bases and V by 3 bases; bases with no gene match: 2. The CDR3 loop reads CASSQASGSYNEQFF. CDR3 nucleotide sequence: TGTGCCAGCAGCCAGGCTAGCGGCTCCTACAATGAGCAGTTCTTC.

The chain links TRBV14 to TRBJ1-5, with a weak D call TRBD1 (6 bases). The V gene lost 3 bases and the J gene lost 1 base, with 22 bases spanning the gap. The CDR3 loop spans 19 amino acids. The germline gives CDR1 SGHDN, CDR2 FVKESK. CDR3 sequence reads: CASSHPQGTMTSSNQPQHF. CDR3 nucleotide sequence: TGTGCCAGCAGCCACCCACAGGGCACCATGACCTCGAGCAATCAGCCCCAGCATTTT.

The chain joins TRBV4-3 to TRBJ1-2, with D perhaps matching TRBD1 (6 bases). The CDR3 spans 13 residues. V was cut by 6 bases and J by 7 bases, with 15 bases left in between. CDR1 LGHNA and CDR2 YSLEER come from the germline V gene. The CDR3 loop reads CASRSGQGSGYTF. The CDR3 DNA follows: TGCGCCAGCAGGTCAGGGCAGGGGAGTGGCTACACCTTC.

With regard to this clone: Mismatch with germline at one junction end may stem from a read error. The chain has TRBV5-1 and TRBJ1-1; 10 bases agree with TRBD1. The CDR3 spans 16 residues. The V gene's germline CDR1 is SGHRS and CDR2 YFSETQ. The CDR3: CASSLPTGGAPTEAFF. CDR3 in DNA: TGTGCCAGCAGTCTACCGACAGGGGGCGCCCCGACTGAAGCTTTCTTT.

This chain joins TRBV18 and TRBJ2-7; tentative D call: TRBD1 (6 bases). The CDR3 is 14 amino acids. The V end was cut by 3 bases, the J end by 9 bases, with 18 bases between. Germline-derived CDR1 and CDR2 are KGHSH and LQKENI. Here the CDR3 reads CASSPSETGQGQYV. In DNA form, the CDR3 reads TGTGCCAGCTCACCCTCGGAGACAGGTCAGGGGCAGTACGTC.

The chain combines TRBV28 with TRBJ2-3, with TRBD2 matching 16 bases. The CDR3 runs 18 residues. Germline lookup yields CDR1 MDHEN and CDR2 SYDVKM. V was pared by 4 bases and J by 5 bases, with 9 bases of the junction left unmatched. The CDR3 loop is CASSSPGTSGRAIDTQYF. CDR3 in DNA: TGTGCCAGCAGTTCCCCCGGGACTAGCGGGAGGGCCATAGATACGCAGTATTTT.

The V and J genes are TRBV27 and TRBJ2-7, with 8 bases that match TRBD1. Trimming removed 6 bases from V and 3 bases from J; junction bases left unmatched: 16. Germline V gene data show CDR1 as MNHEY and CDR2 as SMNVEV (reference sequence). The CDR3 contains 17 residues. The CDR3, as DNA: TGTGCCAGCAGGCTTGATCCTTTCGGGACAGGCCGCTACGAGCAGTACTTC. Its translation: CASRLDPFGTGRYEQYF.

The V gene is TRBV7-9, the J gene TRBJ1-2; possible D gene TRBD1, 6 bases. Trimming stripped 1 base from V and 3 bases from J, with 12 bases between. Germline CDR1 SEHNR, CDR2 FQNEAQ (reference sequence). There are 15 residues in the CDR3. CDR3 residues: CASSLGGQTYYGYTF. The CDR3 DNA reads TGTGCCAGCAGCTTAGGTGGACAGACGTACTATGGCTACACCTTC.

This clone was seen once. This rearrangement joins TRBV28 to TRBJ1-4; D might be TRBD1 (6 bases). Looked up from germline, CDR1 is MDHEN and CDR2 is SYDVKM. This CDR3 spans 14 amino acids. V was shortened by 4 bases and J by 7 bases, with 13 bases between the two germline ends. The CDR3 bases are TGTGCCAGCAGTTCCTCAGGGGTTAGTGAAAAACTGTTTTTT. Protein sequence: CASSSSGVSEKLFF.

The gene calls are TRBV4-2 and TRBJ1-6, with a weak D call TRBD1 (5 bases). The germline gives CDR1 LGHNA, CDR2 YNFKEQ. Deletions cut 0 bases from V and 8 bases from J, with 17 bases between. The CDR3 extends over 17 amino acids. CDR3 DNA: TGTGCCAGCAGCCAAGATCTTCGGGAGACGGGGGATTCACCCCTCCACTTT. Its protein is CASSQDLRETGDSPLHF.

The CDR3 loop is CAISDMTGGYQPQHF. DNA for the CDR3: TGTGCCATCAGCGACATGACAGGCGGGTATCAGCCCCAGCATTTT. The rearrangement uses TRBV10-3 and TRBJ1-5; perhaps TRBD1 as D (6 bases). The germline V gene has CDR1 ENHRY and CDR2 SYGVKD. This CDR3 comprises 15 residues. Trimming pared 6 bases from V and 5 bases from J, leaving 17 bases between.

The V and J genes are TRBV4-3 and TRBJ1-3, with D hard to call. V was shortened by 0 bases and J by 1 base, with 13 bases between the two germline ends. This CDR3 has 17 amino acids. CDR1 is LGHNA and CDR2 is YSLEER in the germline V gene. The CDR3 protein is CASSQEGSGYSGNTIYF. Written as DNA, the CDR3 is TGCGCCAGCAGCCAAGAAGGGAGTGGTTATTCTGGAAACACCATATATTTT.